A single T cell receptor beta chain is shown here with its context. The antigen is undetermined. The data derive from a study of vaccination and CD4 T cells after COVID-19. Across the study: The BNT162b2 or mRNA-1273 vaccine was given to participants in two doses.

Cultured CD4+ T cell DNA underwent sequencing with the Oncomine TCR Beta short-read assay. TCRdb recomputed calls from the PCR reads with MiXCR, one row per CDR3 protein. The sample has about 13,000 distinct CDR3 sequences; around 59% are singletons. The treatment was: roughly 10-day PBMC culture with coronavirus spike peptide pools or control peptides (ViraFEST assay). Each well held roughly 2 million PBMCs in IL-2 (about 9.5 IU/ml) medium with approximately 9.4 ug/ml peptide pools. Cultures got half-medium changes with IL-2 on days 3 and 7. Study-wide results and limits: Data came from relatively few convalescent patients and lacked early post-infection timepoints.

The CDR3 loop spans 14 amino acids. Trimming at V came to 6 bases and at J to 4 bases, leaving 8 bases not matched to a gene. Sequenced input: CD4+ T cells from blood, cultured in vitro. The clonotype originates from a human donor who had recovered from COVID-19. The genes are TRBV12-3 or TRBV12-4 and TRBJ1-1; 7 nucleotides line up with TRBD1. The chain's CDR3 is CASSRNRGSTEAFF. In DNA, the CDR3 is TGTGCCAGCAGCAGGAACAGGGGAAGCACTGAAGCTTTCTTT.